This T cell receptor (beta chain) is from a study of blood T cell repertoires in COVID-19. Study as a whole: Some COVID-19 samples were acute and others convalescent; all came from the United States, Italy and Spain. In each case, the material was cDNA or gDNA derived from T cells, B-cell-depleted T cells, or PBMCs.

This CDR3 spans 17 amino acids. Germline CDR1 and CDR2: SGHTA and FQGNSA. V shed 2 bases and J 6 bases; nucleotides not matched to a gene: 13. As processed by the authors: By means of reference gene primer amplification, nucleated cell counts were estimated. Profiled with immunoSEQ multiplex PCR; TCRdb holds only in-frame clones, not every one. V, J and clone size are taken as reported in that table, and D and trimming were inferred from the DNA itself. The sample has 240,000 or so clones; roughly 80% are singletons. The material sequenced was peripheral blood. The chain has TRBV7-2 and TRBJ2-3; 8 bases line up with TRBD2. This receptor was identified in a woman under 30 with acute or convalescent COVID-19. CDR3 sequence: CASSLWSSGAGEDTQYF. CDR3 DNA: TGTGCCAGCAGCTTATGGTCTTCGGGAGCGGGAGAGGATACGCAGTATTTT.